The T cell receptor (beta chain) described here comes from a study of blood T cell repertoires in COVID-19. About the study: The origin of the acute and convalescent COVID-19 samples was the United States, Italy and Spain. In each case, the material was cDNA or gDNA derived from T cells, B-cell-depleted T cells, or PBMCs.

Original handling: Researchers report that nucleated cell counts were estimated from reference gene primer amplification. Here immunoSEQ multiplex PCR was the method, and the copy in TCRdb shows in-frame clones only, minus some. From that table come the V and J calls and clone size; the DNA was used to work out D and trimming. Of more than 95,000 clones in the sample, 86% were seen once. The CDR3 covers 14 residues. Between the trimmed V and J ends, which lost 1 base and 0 bases, there was a span of 5 bases. Germline CDR1 reads MGHDK; CDR2 reads SYGVNS. Sample: peripheral blood. The chain carries TRBV25-1 and TRBJ2-3; D is ambiguous. The origin of this receptor is a human donor in a cohort sampled during active COVID-19. CDR3 loop: CASSESGSTDTQYF. CDR3 DNA: TGTGCCAGCAGTGAATCAGGCAGCACAGATACGCAGTATTTT.